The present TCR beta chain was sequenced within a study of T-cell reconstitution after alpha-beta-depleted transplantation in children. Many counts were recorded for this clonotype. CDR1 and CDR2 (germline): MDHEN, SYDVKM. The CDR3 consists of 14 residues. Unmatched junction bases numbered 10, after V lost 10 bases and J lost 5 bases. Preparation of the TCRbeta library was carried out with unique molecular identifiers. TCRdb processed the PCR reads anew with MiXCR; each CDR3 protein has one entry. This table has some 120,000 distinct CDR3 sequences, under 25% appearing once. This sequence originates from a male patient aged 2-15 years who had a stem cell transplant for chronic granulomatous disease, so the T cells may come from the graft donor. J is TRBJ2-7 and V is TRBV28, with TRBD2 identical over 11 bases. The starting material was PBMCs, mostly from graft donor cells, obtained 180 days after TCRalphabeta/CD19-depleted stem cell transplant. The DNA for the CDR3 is TGTGCCACCATTACTAGCGGGAGAATCCACGAGCAGTACTTC. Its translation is CATITSGRIHEQYF.